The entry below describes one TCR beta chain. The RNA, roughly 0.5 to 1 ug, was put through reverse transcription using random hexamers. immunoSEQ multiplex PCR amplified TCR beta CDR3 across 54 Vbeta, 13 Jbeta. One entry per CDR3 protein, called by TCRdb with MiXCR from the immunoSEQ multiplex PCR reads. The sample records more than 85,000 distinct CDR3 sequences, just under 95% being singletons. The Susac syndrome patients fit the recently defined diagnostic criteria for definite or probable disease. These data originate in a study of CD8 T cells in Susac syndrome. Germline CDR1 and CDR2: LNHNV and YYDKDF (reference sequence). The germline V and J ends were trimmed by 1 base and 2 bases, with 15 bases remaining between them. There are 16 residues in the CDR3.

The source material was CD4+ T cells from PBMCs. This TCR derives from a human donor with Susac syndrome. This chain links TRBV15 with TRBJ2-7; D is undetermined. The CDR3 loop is CATSRAQVVRAYEQYF. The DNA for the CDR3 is TGTGCCACCAGCAGAGCTCAGGTCGTTCGCGCCTACGAGCAGTACTTC. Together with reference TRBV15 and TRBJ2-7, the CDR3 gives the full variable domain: DAMVIQNPRYQVTQFGKPVTLSCSQTLNHNVMYWYQQKSSQAPKLLFHYYDKDFNNEADTPDNFQSRRPNTSFCFLDIRSPGLGDTAMYLCATSRAQVVRAYEQYFGPGTRLTVT.